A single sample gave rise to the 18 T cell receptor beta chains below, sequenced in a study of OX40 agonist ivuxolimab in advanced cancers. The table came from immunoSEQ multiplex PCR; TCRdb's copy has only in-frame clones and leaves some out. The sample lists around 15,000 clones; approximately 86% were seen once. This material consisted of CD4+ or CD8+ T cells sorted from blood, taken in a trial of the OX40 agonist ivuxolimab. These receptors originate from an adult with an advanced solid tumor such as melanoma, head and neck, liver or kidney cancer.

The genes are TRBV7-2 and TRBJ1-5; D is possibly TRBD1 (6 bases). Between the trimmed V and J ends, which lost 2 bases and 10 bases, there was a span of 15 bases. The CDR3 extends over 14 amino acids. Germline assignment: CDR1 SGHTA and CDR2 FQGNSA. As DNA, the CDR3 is TGTGCCAGCAGCTTAACTCTCTACAGGGCACCCCAGCATTTT. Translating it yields CASSLTLYRAPQHF.

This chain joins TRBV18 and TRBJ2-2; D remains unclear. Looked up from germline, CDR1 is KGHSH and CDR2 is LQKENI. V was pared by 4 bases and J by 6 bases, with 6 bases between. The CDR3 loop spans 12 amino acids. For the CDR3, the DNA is TGTGCCAGCTCACTGTTTCCCGGGGAGCTGTTTTTT. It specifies CASSLFPGELFF.

The chain's CDR3 is CASSPPTSWAYNEQFF. In nucleotides, the CDR3 is TGTGCCAGCAGTCCCCCAACTAGTTGGGCCTACAATGAGCAGTTCTTC. The V and J genes are TRBV6-6 and TRBJ2-1; D perhaps matches TRBD2 (5 bases). V was cut by 5 bases and J by 2 bases, with 16 bases left in between. The germline V gene encodes CDR1 MNHNY and CDR2 SVGAGI (reference sequence). The length of the CDR3 is 16 residues.

CDR3 nucleotide sequence: TGTGCCAGTAGTATTGACAGGGCGGGGCAGCCCCAGCATTTT. Protein sequence: CASSIDRAGQPQHF. The rearrangement uses TRBV19 and TRBJ1-5, with 7 bases lining up with TRBD1. Trimming removed 3 bases from V and 7 bases from J; junction bases left unmatched: 6. Germline V gene lookup returns CDR1 LNHDA and CDR2 SQIVND (reference sequence). This CDR3 spans 14 amino acids. Complete variable domain (other parts from reference TRBV19 and TRBJ1-5): DGGITQSPKYLFRKEGQNVTLSCEQNLNHDAMYWYRQDPGQGLRLIYYSQIVNDFQKGDIAEGYSVSREKKESFPLTVTSAQKNPTAFYLCASSIDRAGQPQHFGDGTRLSIL.

CDR3 loop: CASSFDRAETQYF. The CDR3 nucleotides are TGTGCCAGCAGCTTCGACAGGGCGGAGACCCAGTACTTC. V is TRBV7-2 and J is TRBJ2-5; 7 nucleotides match TRBD1. With V trimmed by 3 bases and J by 5 bases, 3 bases remained unmatched. The length of the CDR3 is 13 residues. Germline CDR1 is SGHTA and CDR2 is FQGNSA.

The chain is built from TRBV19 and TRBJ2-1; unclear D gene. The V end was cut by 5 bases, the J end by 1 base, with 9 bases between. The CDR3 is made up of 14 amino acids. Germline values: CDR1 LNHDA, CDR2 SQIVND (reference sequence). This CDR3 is CASSVRLSYNEQFF. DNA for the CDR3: TGTGCCAGTAGTGTTCGACTTTCCTACAATGAGCAGTTCTTC.

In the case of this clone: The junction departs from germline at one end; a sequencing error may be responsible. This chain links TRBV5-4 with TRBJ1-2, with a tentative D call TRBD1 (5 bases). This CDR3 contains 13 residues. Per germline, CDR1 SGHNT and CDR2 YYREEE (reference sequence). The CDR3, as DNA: TGTGCCAGCAGCTCCGATGGACACCGAGATGTTGGCTTC. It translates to CASSSDGHRDVGF.

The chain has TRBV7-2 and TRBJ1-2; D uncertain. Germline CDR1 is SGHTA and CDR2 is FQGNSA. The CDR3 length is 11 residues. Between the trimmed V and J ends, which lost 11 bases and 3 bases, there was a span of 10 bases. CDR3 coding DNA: TGTGCCGTATCTAATTACTATGGCTACACCTTC. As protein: CAVSNYYGYTF.

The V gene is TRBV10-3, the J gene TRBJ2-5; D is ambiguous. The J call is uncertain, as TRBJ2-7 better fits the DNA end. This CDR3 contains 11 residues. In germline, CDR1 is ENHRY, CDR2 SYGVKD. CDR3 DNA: TGTGCCATCAGGTCGCGGTACGAGCAGTACTTC. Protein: CAIRSRYEQYF.

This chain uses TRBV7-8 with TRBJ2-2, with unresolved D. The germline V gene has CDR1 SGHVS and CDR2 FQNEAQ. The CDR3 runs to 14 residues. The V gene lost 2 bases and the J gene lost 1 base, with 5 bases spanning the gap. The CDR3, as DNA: TGTGCCAGCAGCTTAAGCTGGAACACCGGGGAGCTGTTTTTT. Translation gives CASSLSWNTGELFF.

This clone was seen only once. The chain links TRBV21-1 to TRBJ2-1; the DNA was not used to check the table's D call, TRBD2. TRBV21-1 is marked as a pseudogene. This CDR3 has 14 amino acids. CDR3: CASSRRPVYNEQFF. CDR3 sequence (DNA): TGTGCCAGCAGCAGGAGACCAGTCTACAATGAGCAGTTCTTC.

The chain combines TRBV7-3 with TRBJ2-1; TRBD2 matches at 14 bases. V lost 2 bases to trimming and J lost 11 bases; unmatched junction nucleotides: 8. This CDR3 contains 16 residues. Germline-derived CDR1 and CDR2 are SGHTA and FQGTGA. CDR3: CASSLGGTSGSIKQFF. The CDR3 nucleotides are TGTGCCAGCAGCTTAGGCGGGACTAGCGGGAGTATTAAGCAGTTCTTC.

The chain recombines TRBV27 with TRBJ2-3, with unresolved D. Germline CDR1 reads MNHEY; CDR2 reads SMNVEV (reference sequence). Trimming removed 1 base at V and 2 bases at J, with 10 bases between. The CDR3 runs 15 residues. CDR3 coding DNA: TGTGCCAGCAGTTTATTGGTCGGAGCCACAGATACGCAGTATTTT. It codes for CASSLLVGATDTQYF.

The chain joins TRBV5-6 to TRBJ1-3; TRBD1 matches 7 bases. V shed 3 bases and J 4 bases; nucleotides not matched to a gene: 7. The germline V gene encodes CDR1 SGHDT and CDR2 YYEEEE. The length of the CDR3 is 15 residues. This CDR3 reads CASSSRRGQGNTIYF. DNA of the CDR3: TGTGCCAGCAGCTCCAGGAGGGGGCAGGGAAACACCATATATTTT.

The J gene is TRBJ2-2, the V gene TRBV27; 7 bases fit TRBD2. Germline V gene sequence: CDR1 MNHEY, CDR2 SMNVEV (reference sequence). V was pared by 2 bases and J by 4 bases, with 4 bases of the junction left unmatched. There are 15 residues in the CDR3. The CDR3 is CASSLRASGTGELFF. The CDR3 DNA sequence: TGTGCCAGCAGTTTACGAGCTAGCGGCACCGGGGAGCTGTTTTTT.

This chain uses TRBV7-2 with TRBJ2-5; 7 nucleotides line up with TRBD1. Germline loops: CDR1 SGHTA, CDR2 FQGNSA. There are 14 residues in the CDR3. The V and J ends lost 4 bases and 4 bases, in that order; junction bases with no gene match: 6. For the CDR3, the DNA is TGTGCCAGCAGCTCACCAGGGGGAGCAGAGACCCAGTACTTC. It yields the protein CASSSPGGAETQYF.

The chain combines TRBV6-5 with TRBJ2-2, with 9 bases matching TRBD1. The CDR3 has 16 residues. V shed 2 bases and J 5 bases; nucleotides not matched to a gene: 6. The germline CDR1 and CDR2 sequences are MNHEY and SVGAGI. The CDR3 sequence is CASSYNRGRRTGELFF. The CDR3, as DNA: TGTGCCAGCAGTTACAACAGGGGGCGTCGTACCGGGGAGCTGTTTTTT.

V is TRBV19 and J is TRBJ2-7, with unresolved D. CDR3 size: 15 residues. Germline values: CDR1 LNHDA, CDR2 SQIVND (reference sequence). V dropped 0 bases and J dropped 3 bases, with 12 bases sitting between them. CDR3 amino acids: CASSIDNELHYEQYF. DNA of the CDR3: TGTGCCAGTAGTATAGACAACGAGCTTCACTACGAGCAGTACTTC.